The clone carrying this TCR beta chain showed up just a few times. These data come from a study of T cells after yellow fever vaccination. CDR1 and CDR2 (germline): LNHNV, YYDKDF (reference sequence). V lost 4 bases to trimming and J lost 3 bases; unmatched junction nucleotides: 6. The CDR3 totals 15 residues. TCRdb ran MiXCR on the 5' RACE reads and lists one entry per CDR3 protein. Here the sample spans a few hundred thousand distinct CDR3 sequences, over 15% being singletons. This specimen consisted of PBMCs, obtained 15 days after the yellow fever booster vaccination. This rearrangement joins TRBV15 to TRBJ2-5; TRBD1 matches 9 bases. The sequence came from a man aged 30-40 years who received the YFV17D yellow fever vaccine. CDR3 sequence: CATSMVGTGKETQYF. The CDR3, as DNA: TGTGCCACCAGCATGGTTGGGACAGGGAAAGAGACCCAGTACTTC.